A selection of T cell receptor beta chains follows, all from one sample in a study of cytomegalovirus exposure and HLA in healthy donors. The protocol was immunoSEQ multiplex PCR, while the TCRdb copy is restricted to in-frame clones and leaves out a portion. The data show about 160,000 clones, 80% to 90% seen once. Sequencing was carried out using PBMCs. These receptors came from a man aged 45-65 years in good health and CMV-seropositive. Each CDR3 is given with its conserved first and last residue. Fields, in order: J gene, clone size, V gene, D gene, CDR3 protein, CDR3 DNA. A D gene is named only where the DNA matches it firmly. Some rows have no size entry. The others give once, few or many, or a class for an expanded clone.

TRBJ1-5	-	TRBV6-5	-	CASSPGRDDQPQHF	TGTGCCAGCAGTCCCGGGAGGGATGATCAGCCCCAGCATTTT
TRBJ1-2	few	TRBV7-2	-	CATHNRAVRGYTF	TGTGCCACCCATAACAGGGCCGTGCGGGGCTACACCTTC
TRBJ1-2	-	TRBV10-3	-	CAISWRTAANYGYTF	TGTGCCATCAGTTGGAGGACGGCTGCTAACTATGGCTACACCTTC
TRBJ2-1	-	TRBV6-1	-	CASSEIGAYNEQFF	TGTGCCAGCAGCGAAATAGGGGCCTACAATGAGCAGTTCTTC
TRBJ2-3	-	TRBV2	-	CASMGQESTDTQYF	TGTGCCAGCATGGGGCAGGAGAGCACAGATACGCAGTATTTT
TRBJ1-5	-	TRBV11-2	-	CASSLDGNRVDQPQHF	TGTGCCAGCAGCTTAGACGGGAACAGGGTCGATCAGCCCCAGCATTTT
TRBJ2-1	-	TRBV7-3	TRBD1	CASSSQGYNEQFF	TGTGCCAGCAGCTCACAGGGGTACAATGAGCAGTTCTTC
TRBJ2-1	-	TRBV2	-	CASLDWTYNEQFF	TGTGCCAGCTTAGACTGGACCTACAATGAGCAGTTCTTC
TRBJ2-5	-	TRBV4-1	-	CASSLATGAETQYF	TGCGCCAGCAGCCTCGCTACGGGTGCAGAGACCCAGTACTTC
TRBJ1-5	-	TRBV6-1	TRBD1	CASSLQGAQPQHF	TGTGCCAGCAGCTTACAGGGGGCTCAGCCCCAGCATTTT
TRBJ2-5	-	TRBV5-8	TRBD2	CASSWGTSGTHQETQYF	TGTGCCAGCAGCTGGGGGACTAGCGGGACACACCAAGAGACCCAGTACTTC
TRBJ2-5	-	TRBV7-2	TRBD2	CASSLVGRGGETQYF	TGTGCCAGCAGCTTAGTAGGGCGGGGAGGGGAGACCCAGTACTTC
TRBJ1-2	-	TRBV5-4	-	CANKGGNNYGYTF	TGTGCCAACAAAGGAGGAAATAACTATGGCTACACCTTC
TRBJ2-1	-	TRBV20-1	-	CSARVGQLVF	TGCAGTGCTAGAGTAGGACAGTTGGTCTTC
TRBJ2-7	-	TRBV19	-	CASSRPPGYEQYF	TGTGCCAGTAGTCGGCCACCAGGCTACGAGCAGTACTTC
TRBJ2-1	-	TRBV6-1	-	CASRRPNEGGQFF	TGTGCCAGCAGGAGGCCCAATGAGGGAGGGCAGTTCTTC
TRBJ1-2	-	TRBV6-1	TRBD1	CASSPQTGAHYGYTF	TGTGCCAGCAGTCCACAGACAGGGGCTCACTATGGCTACACCTTC
TRBJ1-3	-	TRBV19	-	CASSIDRVGNTIYF	TGTGCCAGTAGTATAGACAGGGTTGGAAACACCATATATTTT
TRBJ2-2	-	TRBV5-4	TRBD2	CASSSPGLGLPGELFF	TGTGCCAGCAGCTCTCCGGGACTAGGCTTACCCGGGGAGCTGTTTTTT
TRBJ1-2	-	TRBV9	-	CASSKGDRISYGYTF	TGTGCCAGCAGCAAAGGAGACAGGATCTCCTATGGCTACACCTTC
TRBJ2-2	-	TRBV7-2	-	CASSLAGGPRSTGELFF	TGTGCCAGCAGCTTAGCGGGGGGGCCCAGGAGCACCGGGGAGCTGTTTTTT
TRBJ1-3	once	TRBV9	-	CASSARDSGNTIYF	TGTGCCAGCAGCGCCAGGGACTCTGGAAACACCATATATTTT
TRBJ1-1	few	TRBV28	-	CASSLRALNTEAFF	TGTGCCAGCAGTTTGAGGGCCTTGAACACTGAAGCTTTCTTT
TRBJ1-5	-	TRBV5-6	TRBD1	CASSLGQGSSQPQHF	TGTGCCAGCAGCTTGGGACAGGGGAGTTCTCAGCCCCAGCATTTT
TRBJ2-7	-	TRBV7-8	-	CASSLSDDTAYEQYF	TGTGCCAGCAGCTTATCCGACGACACAGCCTACGAGCAGTACTTC
TRBJ1-4	once	TRBV6-6	-	CASTRRQGWFF	TGTGCCAGCACCAGGCGGCAGGGTTGGTTTTTT
TRBJ2-2	-	TRBV19	-	CASLGLSVNTGELFF	TGTGCCAGTCTCGGTTTGTCGGTGAACACCGGGGAGCTGTTTTTT
TRBJ1-1	few	TRBV5-1	TRBD1	CASSSGTGGRTEAFF	TGCGCCAGCAGCTCAGGGACAGGGGGCAGGACTGAAGCTTTCTTT
TRBJ2-3	-	TRBV5-4	TRBD2	CASSQGLVSTDTQYF	TGTGCCAGCAGCCAAGGACTAGTTAGCACAGATACGCAGTATTTT
TRBJ2-2	-	TRBV5-4	-	CASSVTGVNTGELFF	TGTGCCAGCAGCGTTACAGGTGTTAACACCGGGGAGCTGTTTTTT
TRBJ2-3	-	TRBV30	-	CAWEAGYTDTQYF	TGTGCCTGGGAAGCGGGCTACACAGATACGCAGTATTTT
TRBJ2-1	-	TRBV27	TRBD2	CASSRTSGGAYNEQFF	TGTGCCAGCAGTAGGACTAGCGGGGGGGCCTACAATGAGCAGTTCTTC
TRBJ2-1	-	TRBV7-2	TRBD2	CASSLPASGEQFF	TGTGCCAGCAGCCTACCCGCTAGCGGAGAGCAGTTCTTC
TRBJ2-3	-	TRBV5-4	-	CASSARDATDTQYF	TGTGCCAGCAGCGCCAGGGATGCCACAGATACGCAGTATTTT
TRBJ1-4	-	TRBV27	-	CASSPEGATNEKLFF	TGTGCCAGCAGTCCCGAGGGTGCAACTAATGAAAAACTGTTTTTT
TRBJ2-6	-	TRBV7-9	TRBD1	CASRPTGAGANVLTF	TGTGCCAGCAGGCCCACAGGGGCTGGGGCCAACGTCCTGACTTTC
TRBJ1-5	-	TRBV7-4	-	CATGREATQPQHF	TGTGCCACCGGCAGGGAAGCCACTCAGCCCCAGCATTTT
TRBJ1-1	once	TRBV6-6	TRBD1	CASSRGGAETEAFF	TGTGCCAGTAGCCGAGGGGGCGCGGAGACTGAAGCTTTCTTT
TRBJ1-2	-	TRBV11-2	-	CASTPGDTPYGYTF	TGTGCCAGCACCCCCGGGGACACCCCCTATGGCTACACCTTC
TRBJ2-7	-	TRBV27	TRBD2	CATAVAGGVYEQYF	TGTGCCACCGCCGTAGCGGGGGGTGTCTACGAGCAGTACTTC
TRBJ2-5	once	TRBV7-9	TRBD2	CASSLAGWEGETQYF	TGTGCCAGCAGCTTAGCCGGGTGGGAGGGAGAGACCCAGTACTTC
TRBJ1-2	-	TRBV28	TRBD1	CASSVSTGGFYGYTF	TGTGCCAGCAGTGTCTCTACAGGGGGATTCTATGGCTACACCTTC
TRBJ2-1	-	TRBV5-4	-	CASSGIAVEQFF	TGTGCCAGCAGCGGTATAGCCGTTGAGCAGTTCTTC
TRBJ1-5	-	TRBV12-5	-	CASAPQGYSNQPQHF	TGTGCTAGTGCCCCACAGGGCTATAGCAATCAGCCCCAGCATTTT
TRBJ2-2	-	TRBV2	-	CASSAPRAGGDTGELFF	TGTGCCAGCAGTGCTCCCCGGGCCGGCGGGGACACCGGGGAGCTGTTTTTT
TRBJ2-5	-	TRBV28	-	CASSLFQGGVETQYF	TGTGCCAGCAGTTTATTCCAGGGAGGTGTAGAGACCCAGTACTTC
TRBJ1-1	-	TRBV14	TRBD1	CASSSRGGSTEAFF	TGTGCCAGCAGCTCGCGAGGGGGCTCCACTGAAGCTTTCTTT
TRBJ1-2	few	TRBV7-8	TRBD1	CASSRDRGAYGYTF	TGTGCCAGCAGTAGGGACAGGGGCGCCTATGGCTACACCTTC
TRBJ2-7	-	TRBV2	-	CASSEARGYEQYF	TGTGCCAGCAGTGAAGCGCGCGGCTACGAGCAGTACTTC
TRBJ2-2	-	TRBV19	TRBD1	CASSTSRGRSIGELFF	TGTGCCAGTAGTACGAGCAGGGGGCGCTCCATCGGGGAGCTGTTTTTT
TRBJ2-3	-	TRBV7-3	TRBD2	CASSGAGRHTDTQYF	TGTGCCAGCAGCGGAGCGGGAAGGCACACAGATACGCAGTATTTT
TRBJ2-5	-	TRBV27	-	CASSRRQDHETQYF	TGTGCCAGCAGCCGCCGACAGGACCACGAGACCCAGTACTTC
TRBJ1-4	-	TRBV19	-	CATGGRRGTNEKLFF	TGTGCCACCGGAGGTCGCCGGGGAACTAATGAAAAACTGTTTTTT